A single sample is the source of the 13 T cell receptor beta chains below, sequenced in a study of immune evolution from preneoplasia to lung adenocarcinoma. Using immunoSEQ multiplex PCR, the repertoire was profiled, and TCRdb retains in-frame clones only, with some absent. The repertoire holds 4,800 or so clones, 80% to 90% seen once, with about 2.5% in the top ten. The sample comprised FFPE atypical adenomatous hyperplasia tissue from the lung. Subset noted: atypical adenomatous hyperplasia (AAH), lung preneoplasia. These TCRs come from a person aged 65 to 79 with lung adenocarcinoma.

The J gene is TRBJ2-1, the V gene TRBV7-3; possible D gene TRBD1, 5 bases. The germline CDR1 and CDR2 sequences are SGHTA and FQGTGA. The CDR3 length is 12 residues. Trimming left V 5 bases short and J 9 bases short, with 11 bases between. The CDR3 coding sequence is TGTGCCAGCAGCGCCTCTAGGGGTGAGCAGTTCTTC. This gives the protein CASSASRGEQFF.

CDR3 in amino acids: CASSESETNQPQHF. CDR3 DNA: TGCGCCAGCAGTGAGTCAGAAACCAATCAGCCCCAGCATTTT. V is TRBV10-2 and J is TRBJ1-5; D remains ambiguous. This CDR3 has 14 residues. V lost 0 bases and J lost 3, with 6 bases in between. Germline V CDR1 and CDR2: WSHSY, SAAADI.

In this sample, this clone turned up a few times. V usage is TRBV6-1 and J usage is TRBJ1-2; D possibly corresponds to TRBD1 (6 bases). The germline V gene has CDR1 MNHNS and CDR2 SASEGT. This CDR3 contains 14 residues. The V gene lost 6 bases and the J gene lost 5 bases, with 16 bases spanning the gap. Here the CDR3 reads CASRPDRYGYGYTF. CDR3 coding DNA: TGTGCCAGCAGACCCGACAGGTACGGGTATGGCTACACCTTC.

The chain recombines TRBV7-3 with TRBJ2-3; 13 bases are a match to TRBD2. In germline, CDR1 is SGHTA, CDR2 FQGTGA. There are 17 residues in the CDR3. The junction had 11 bases not matched to a gene; V was cut back by 5 bases and J by 6 bases. The CDR3 coding sequence is TGTGCCAGCAGCCACCTAACTAGCGGGAGGGCCAATGATACGCAGTATTTT. This codes for CASSHLTSGRANDTQYF.

This clone has a handful of counts. V is TRBV19 and J is TRBJ2-3; TRBD1 agrees at 7 bases. The J segment lost 8 bases and the V segment lost 3 bases, leaving 8 bases of the junction unmatched. Germline CDR1 LNHDA, CDR2 SQIVND (reference sequence). The CDR3 runs 14 residues. CDR3 region: CASSIRDSRGTQYF. CDR3 nucleotide sequence: TGTGCCAGTAGTATTCGGGACAGCAGGGGTACGCAGTATTTT.

The rearrangement uses TRBV28 and TRBJ2-7, with unresolved D. Trimming removed 5 bases at V and 4 bases at J, with 15 bases between. The germline gives CDR1 MDHEN, CDR2 SYDVKM. This CDR3 is 14 amino acids long. CDR3 in DNA: TGTGCCAGCAGTCCTGTGGGGTTCCAGTACGAGCAGTACTTC. Translating gives CASSPVGFQYEQYF.

The chain links TRBV15 to TRBJ1-5; no reliable D call. This CDR3 region has 14 residues. Trimming took off 2 bases at V and 3 bases at J, with 8 bases between the two ends. CDR1 is LNHNV and CDR2 is YYDKDF in the germline V gene (reference sequence). The chain's CDR3 is CATSRSGINQPQHF. CDR3 bases: TGTGCCACCAGCAGATCCGGGATCAATCAGCCCCAGCATTTT.

V and J are TRBV6-5 and TRBJ2-1; maybe TRBD2 (7 bases). The V gene lost 4 bases and the J gene lost 10 bases, with 17 bases spanning the gap. The CDR3 totals 14 residues. Per germline, CDR1 MNHEY and CDR2 SVGAGI. The CDR3 loop reads CASSSLQRGGEQFF. CDR3 nucleotides: TGTGCCAGCAGTTCCCTCCAGAGGGGGGGGGAGCAGTTCTTC.

J is TRBJ2-3 and V is TRBV28; the match to TRBD2 covers 9 bases. CDR1 is MDHEN, CDR2 SYDVKM, per germline. Trimming took 5 bases from V and 5 from J; bases not matched to a gene: 11. The CDR3 has 16 amino acids. CDR3 residues: CASSRSVSGSGDTQYF. The CDR3 DNA is TGTGCCAGCAGTCGTTCGGTTAGCGGGAGTGGAGATACGCAGTATTTT.

V is TRBV14 and J is TRBJ2-1, with 14 bases that match TRBD2. V trimming: 4 bases; J trimming: 6 bases; junction bases outside the gene matches: 5. The CDR3 sequence is 16 residues long. Germline V CDR1 and CDR2: SGHDN, FVKESK. The CDR3 sequence: CASSPLGLAGVNEQFF. The CDR3 nucleotides read TGTGCCAGCAGCCCTTTGGGACTAGCGGGAGTCAATGAGCAGTTCTTC.

The chain couples TRBV18 to TRBJ2-7; D is uncertain. Germline-derived CDR1 and CDR2 are KGHSH and LQKENI. The CDR3 runs to 11 residues. V lost 6 bases and J lost 3, with 6 bases in between. The CDR3 here is CASSHGYEQYF. The CDR3 DNA is TGTGCCAGCTCCCATGGCTACGAGCAGTACTTC.

The chain has TRBV7-3 and TRBJ2-2, with D unresolved. The V end lost 2 bases, the J end lost 0 bases, and 10 bases lay between the germline ends. Germline loops: CDR1 SGHTA, CDR2 FQGTGA. This CDR3 is 16 amino acids long. The CDR3: CASSLFGSANTGELFF. CDR3 nucleotide sequence: TGTGCCAGCAGCTTATTCGGCTCTGCGAACACCGGGGAGCTGTTTTTT.

The V gene is TRBV27, the J gene TRBJ2-7; 8 bases are shared with TRBD1. Germline values: CDR1 MNHEY, CDR2 SMNVEV (reference sequence). This CDR3 is built from 12 residues. The ends lost 2 bases at V and 8 bases at J; junction bases unmatched: 2. The CDR3 DNA reads as TGTGCCAGCAGTTTAGGACAGGGCAAGCAGTACTTC. This sequence encodes CASSLGQGKQYF.